The source of this T cell receptor beta chain is a study of T cells in Graves' hyperthyroidism and ophthalmopathy. Amplified TCR beta CDR3 regions came from RNA transcripts. When the TCR CDR3 underwent first-round RT-PCR, the HTBI primer set was used. TCRdb re-analysed the multiplex PCR reads in MiXCR, keeping a single row per CDR3 protein. The sample includes around 700,000 distinct CDR3 sequences, about 19% seen only once; the top ten take 16%. This clonotype turned up a few times. At one end the junction does not follow the germline gene, possibly because of a read error. Germline assignment: CDR1 SGHRS and CDR2 YFSETQ. The CDR3 is 15 amino acids.

The rearrangement links TRBV5-1 to TRBJ2-7; unclear D gene. Sequencing was performed on blood. The receptor was isolated from a woman in her forties or fifties with Graves' hyperthyroidism that later progressed to Graves' ophthalmopathy. The CDR3 spells CASSLEPQNTYEQYF. CDR3 nucleotides: TGTGCCAGCAGCTTGGAACCCCAGAACACCTACGAGCAGTACTTC.